This TCR beta chain was observed in a study of blood T cell repertoires in COVID-19. TCRdb's copy holds only in-frame clones and misses some; the assay was immunoSEQ multiplex PCR. The sample carries approximately 380,000 clones, about 85% recorded once. This CDR3 comprises 18 residues. Germline V gives CDR1 MGHRA, CDR2 YSYEKL. With 0 bases removed from V and 1 base from J, the gap between germline ends came to 16 bases. The sequence was collected from a woman aged 18-29 years with acute or convalescent COVID-19. V gene TRBV4-1 combines with J gene TRBJ1-5; D might be TRBD1 (6 bases). Sequencing input: peripheral blood. DNA of the CDR3: TGCGCCAGCAGCCAAGACGAGAACAGGGAACTGAGCAATCAGCCCCAGCATTTT. It encodes CASSQDENRELSNQPQHF.